This entry features one TCR beta chain sequence. Participants had their cohort set by participant-reported clinical history. The study counted Cohort 3 donors as recovered given two negative PCRs, clearance, or symptom resolution. This entry is derived from a study of blood T cell repertoires in COVID-19. At the level of the study: Sample material is recorded as cDNA or gDNA derived from T cells, B-cell-depleted T cells, or PBMCs.

Original analysis: Cell counts per sample came from amplifying reference gene primers. Sequencing was performed with immunoSEQ multiplex PCR; in TCRdb, only in-frame clones are kept and a portion is missing. That table furnishes V, J and clone size, whereas the DNA furnished D and trimming. The sample contains approximately 260,000 clones, about four fifths of which appear only once. This TCR came from a man aged 45-65 years who had recovered from COVID-19. Sequenced material: PBMCs or T cells enriched from blood (not recorded which).

The CDR3, as DNA: TGTGCCAGCAGTGAGGTCGGGACCGGGGAGCTGTTTTTT. This codes for CASSEVGTGELFF. The J gene is TRBJ2-2, the V gene TRBV2; D is uncertain. The CDR3 length is 13 residues. Germline assignment: CDR1 SNHLY and CDR2 FYNNEI. V was shortened by 3 bases and J by 5 bases, with 7 bases between the two germline ends.